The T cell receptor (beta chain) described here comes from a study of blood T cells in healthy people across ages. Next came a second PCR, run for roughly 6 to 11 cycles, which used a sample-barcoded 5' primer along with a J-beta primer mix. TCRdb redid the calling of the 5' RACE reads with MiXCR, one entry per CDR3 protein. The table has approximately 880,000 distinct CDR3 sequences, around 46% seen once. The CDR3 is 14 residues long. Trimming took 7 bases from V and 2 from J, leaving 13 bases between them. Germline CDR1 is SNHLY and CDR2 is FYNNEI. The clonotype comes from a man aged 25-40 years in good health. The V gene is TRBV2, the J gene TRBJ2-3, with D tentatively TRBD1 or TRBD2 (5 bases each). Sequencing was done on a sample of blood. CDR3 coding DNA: TGTGCCAGCAACAACAACGGGGCCACAGATACGCAGTATTTT. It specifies CASNNNGATDTQYF.